What follows is one T cell receptor (beta chain) and its context. Its antigen is not identified. This specimen includes other DNA sequences encoding the same CDR3. RNA was extracted and reverse transcribed into cDNA as the sequencing template. Here immunoSEQ multiplex PCR was the method, and the copy in TCRdb shows in-frame clones only, minus some. The sample gives around 270,000 clones, 58% of which show up once; about 1.8% is in the top ten. This record belongs to a study of CD8+ T cells in alopecia areata. Background on the study: Treatment comprised oral tofacitinib, 5 to 10 mg twice daily, in treated patients. Findings and caveats of the study: For lesional scalp, especially alopecia totalis/universalis, clonality was higher than in normal scalp.

The treatment here: oral pan-JAK inhibitor, 5-10 mg twice daily. Alopecia areata patients provided lesional scalp punch biopsies and peripheral blood. Separation by sorting yielded CD4+ and CD8+ T cells from PBMCs. V was clipped by 2 bases and J by 0 bases, with 7 bases between them. The length of the CDR3 is 13 residues. CDR1 and CDR2 (germline): SQVTM, ANQGSEA. The receptor was derived from a human donor with alopecia areata. Sequencing used CD4+ T cells sorted from blood, obtained at week 24, from a patient treated with tofacitinib. The chain recombines TRBV29-1 with TRBJ1-1; D remains ambiguous. The CDR3 protein is CSVERRVNTEAFF. The CDR3 coding sequence is TGCAGCGTTGAACGACGCGTGAACACTGAAGCTTTCTTT.